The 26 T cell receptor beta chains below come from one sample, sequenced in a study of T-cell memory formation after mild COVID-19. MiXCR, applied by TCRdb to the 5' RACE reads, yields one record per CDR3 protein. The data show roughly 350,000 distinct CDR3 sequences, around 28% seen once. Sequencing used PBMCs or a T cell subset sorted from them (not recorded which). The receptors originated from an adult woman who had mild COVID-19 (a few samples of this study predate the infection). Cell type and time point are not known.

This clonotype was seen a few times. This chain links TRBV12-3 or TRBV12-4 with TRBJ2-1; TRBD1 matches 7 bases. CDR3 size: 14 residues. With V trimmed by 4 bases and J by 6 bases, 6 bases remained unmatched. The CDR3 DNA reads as TGTGCCAGCAGTTCACGACAGGGTGCCAATGAGCAGTTCTTC. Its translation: CASSSRQGANEQFF.

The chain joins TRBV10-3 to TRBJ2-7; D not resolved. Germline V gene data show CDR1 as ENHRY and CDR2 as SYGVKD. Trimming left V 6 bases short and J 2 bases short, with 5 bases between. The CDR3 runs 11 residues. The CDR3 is CAISSTYEQYF. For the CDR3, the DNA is TGTGCCATCAGCAGTACCTACGAGCAGTACTTC.

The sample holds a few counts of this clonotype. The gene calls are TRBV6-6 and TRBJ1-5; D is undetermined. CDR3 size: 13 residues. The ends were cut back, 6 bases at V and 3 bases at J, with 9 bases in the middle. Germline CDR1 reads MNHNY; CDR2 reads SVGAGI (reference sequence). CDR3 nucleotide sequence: TGTGCCAGCAGCACAGAGGTCAATCAGCCCCAGCATTTT. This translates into CASSTEVNQPQHF.

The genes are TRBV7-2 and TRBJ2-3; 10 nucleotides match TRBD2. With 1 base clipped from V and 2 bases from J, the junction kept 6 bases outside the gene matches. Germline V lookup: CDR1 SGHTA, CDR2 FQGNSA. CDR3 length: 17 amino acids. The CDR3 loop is CASSLVGLAVATDTQYF. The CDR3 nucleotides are TGTGCCAGCAGCTTAGTCGGACTAGCGGTAGCCACAGATACGCAGTATTTT.

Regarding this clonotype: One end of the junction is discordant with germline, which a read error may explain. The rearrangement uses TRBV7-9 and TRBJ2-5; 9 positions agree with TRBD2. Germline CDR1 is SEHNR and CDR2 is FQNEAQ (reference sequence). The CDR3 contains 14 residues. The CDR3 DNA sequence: TGTGCCAGCAGCTCACCGGGCGGGAGGGCCCCCCAGGACTTC. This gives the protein CASSSPGGRAPQDF.

CDR3: CATSDLDSRGYTF. As DNA, the CDR3 is TGTGCCACCAGTGATTTGGACAGTAGGGGCTACACCTTC. V gene TRBV24-1 combines with J gene TRBJ1-2, with a tentative D call TRBD1 (5 bases). This CDR3 has 13 amino acids. The germline V and J ends were trimmed by 0 bases and 8 bases, with 9 bases remaining between them. CDR1 is KGHDR and CDR2 is SFDVKD in the germline V gene.

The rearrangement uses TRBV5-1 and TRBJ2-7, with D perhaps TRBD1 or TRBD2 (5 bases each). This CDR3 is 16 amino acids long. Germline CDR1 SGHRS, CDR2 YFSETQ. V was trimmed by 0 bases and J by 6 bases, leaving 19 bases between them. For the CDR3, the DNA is TGCGCCAGCAGCTTGGCCAGCGGCAGGGCTTCGAGCGAGCAGTACTTC. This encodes CASSLASGRASSEQYF.

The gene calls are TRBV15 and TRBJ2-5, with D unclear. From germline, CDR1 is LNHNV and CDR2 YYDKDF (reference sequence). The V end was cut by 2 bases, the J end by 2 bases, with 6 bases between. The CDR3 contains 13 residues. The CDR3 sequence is CATSRSGQETQYF. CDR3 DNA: TGTGCCACCAGCAGATCAGGTCAAGAGACCCAGTACTTC.

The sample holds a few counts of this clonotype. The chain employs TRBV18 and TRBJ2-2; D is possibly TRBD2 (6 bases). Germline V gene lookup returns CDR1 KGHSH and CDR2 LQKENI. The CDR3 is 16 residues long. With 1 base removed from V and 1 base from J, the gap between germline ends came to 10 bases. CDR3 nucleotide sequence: TGTGCCAGCTCACCACTGCAGGGAGGGAACACCGGGGAGCTGTTTTTT. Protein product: CASSPLQGGNTGELFF.

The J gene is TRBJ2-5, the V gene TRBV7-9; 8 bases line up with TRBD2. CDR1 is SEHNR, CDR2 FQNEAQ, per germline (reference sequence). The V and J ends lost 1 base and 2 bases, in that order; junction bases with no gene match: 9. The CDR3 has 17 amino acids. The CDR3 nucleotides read TGTGCCAGCAGCTTAGGTCGTCTAGCGGGTCCGCAAGAGACCCAGTACTTC. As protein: CASSLGRLAGPQETQYF.

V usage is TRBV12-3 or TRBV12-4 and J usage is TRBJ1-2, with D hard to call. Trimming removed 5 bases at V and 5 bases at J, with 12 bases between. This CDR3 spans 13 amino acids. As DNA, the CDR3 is TGTGCCAGCAGTATTTCGACGGAGTATGGCTACACCTTC. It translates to CASSISTEYGYTF.

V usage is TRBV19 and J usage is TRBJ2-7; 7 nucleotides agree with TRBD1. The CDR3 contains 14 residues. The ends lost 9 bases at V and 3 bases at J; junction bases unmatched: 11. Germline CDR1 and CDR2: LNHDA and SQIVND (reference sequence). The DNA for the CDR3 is TGTGCCAGGGGAAGGGGGCGGTGGTTCTACGAGCAGTACTTC. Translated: CARGRGRWFYEQYF.

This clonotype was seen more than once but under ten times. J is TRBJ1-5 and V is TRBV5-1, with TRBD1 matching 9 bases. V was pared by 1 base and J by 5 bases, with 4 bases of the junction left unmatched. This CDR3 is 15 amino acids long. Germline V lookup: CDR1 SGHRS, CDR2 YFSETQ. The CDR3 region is CASSLSGQGDQPQHF. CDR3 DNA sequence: TGCGCCAGCAGCTTGTCGGGACAGGGAGATCAGCCCCAGCATTTT.

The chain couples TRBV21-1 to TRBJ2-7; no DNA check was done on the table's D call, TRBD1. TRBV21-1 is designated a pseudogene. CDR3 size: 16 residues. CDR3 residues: CASSTLSRDRGYEQYF. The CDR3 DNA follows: TGTGCCAGCAGCACCCTCAGCCGGGACAGGGGGTACGAGCAGTACTTC.

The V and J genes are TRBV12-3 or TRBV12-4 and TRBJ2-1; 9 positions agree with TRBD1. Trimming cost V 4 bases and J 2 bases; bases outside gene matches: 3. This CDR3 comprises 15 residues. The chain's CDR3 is CASSSTGGPYNEQFF. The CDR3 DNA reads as TGTGCCAGCAGTTCAACAGGGGGCCCCTACAATGAGCAGTTCTTC.

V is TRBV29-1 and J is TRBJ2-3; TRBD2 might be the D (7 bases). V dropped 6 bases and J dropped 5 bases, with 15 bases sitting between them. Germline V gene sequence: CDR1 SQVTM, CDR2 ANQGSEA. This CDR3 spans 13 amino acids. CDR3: CSVNRGAGDTQYF. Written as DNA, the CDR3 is TGCAGCGTCAACCGGGGGGCGGGAGATACGCAGTATTTT.

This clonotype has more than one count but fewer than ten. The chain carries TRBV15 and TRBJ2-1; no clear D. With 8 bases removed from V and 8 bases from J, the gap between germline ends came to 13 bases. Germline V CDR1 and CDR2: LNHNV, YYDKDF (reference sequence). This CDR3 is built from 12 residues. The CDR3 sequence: CATSVGEDEQFF. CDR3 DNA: TGTGCCACCTCAGTAGGAGAGGATGAGCAGTTCTTC. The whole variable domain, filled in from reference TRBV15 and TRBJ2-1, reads DAMVIQNPRYQVTQFGKPVTLSCSQTLNHNVMYWYQQKSSQAPKLLFHYYDKDFNNEADTPDNFQSRRPNTSFCFLDIRSPGLGDTAMYLCATSVGEDEQFFGPGTRLTVL.

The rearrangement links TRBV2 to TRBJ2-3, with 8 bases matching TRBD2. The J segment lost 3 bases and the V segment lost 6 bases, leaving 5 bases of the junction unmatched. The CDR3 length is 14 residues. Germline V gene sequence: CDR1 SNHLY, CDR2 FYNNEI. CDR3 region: CASRGTSTTDTQYF. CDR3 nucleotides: TGTGCCAGCAGGGGGACTAGTACGACAGATACGCAGTATTTT.

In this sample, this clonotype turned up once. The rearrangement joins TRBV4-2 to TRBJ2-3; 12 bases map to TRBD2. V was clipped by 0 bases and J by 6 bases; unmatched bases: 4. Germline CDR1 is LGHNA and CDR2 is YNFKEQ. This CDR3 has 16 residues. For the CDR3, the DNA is TGTGCCAGCAGCCAAGAGGCTAGCGGGGGGGCCGATACGCAGTATTTT. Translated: CASSQEASGGADTQYF.

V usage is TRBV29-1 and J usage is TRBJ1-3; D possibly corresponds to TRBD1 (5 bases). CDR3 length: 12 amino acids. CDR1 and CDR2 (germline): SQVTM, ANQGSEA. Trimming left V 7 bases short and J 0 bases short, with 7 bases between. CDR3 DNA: TGCAGCGCAGGGTACTCTGGAAACACCATATATTTT. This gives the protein CSAGYSGNTIYF.

The CDR3, as DNA: TGTGCCAGCAGCCCGTTTTCGGGCAGCGACGAGCAGTACTTC. This gives the protein CASSPFSGSDEQYF. The V and J genes are TRBV7-2 and TRBJ2-7; D not resolved. Germline lookup yields CDR1 SGHTA and CDR2 FQGNSA. This CDR3 is built from 14 residues. V was pared by 5 bases and J by 5 bases, with 16 bases between.

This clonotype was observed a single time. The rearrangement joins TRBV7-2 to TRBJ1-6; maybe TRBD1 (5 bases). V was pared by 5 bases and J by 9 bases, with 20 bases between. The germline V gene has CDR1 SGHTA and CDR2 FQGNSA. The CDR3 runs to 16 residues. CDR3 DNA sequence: TGTGCCAGCAGCCCACCAGACGGACAAAGGGCTTCACCCCTCCACTTT. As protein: CASSPPDGQRASPLHF.

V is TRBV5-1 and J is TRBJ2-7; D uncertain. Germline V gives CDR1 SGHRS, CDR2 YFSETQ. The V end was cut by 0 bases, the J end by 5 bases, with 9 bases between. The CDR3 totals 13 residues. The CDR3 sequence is CASSLVDKNEQYF. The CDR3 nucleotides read TGCGCCAGCAGCTTGGTTGATAAGAACGAGCAGTACTTC.

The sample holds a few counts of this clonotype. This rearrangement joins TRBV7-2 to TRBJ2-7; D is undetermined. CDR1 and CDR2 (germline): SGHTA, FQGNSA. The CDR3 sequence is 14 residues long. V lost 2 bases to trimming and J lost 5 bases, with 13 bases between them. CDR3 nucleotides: TGTGCCAGCAGCTTATCGACCAAAAGGGACGAGCAGTACTTC. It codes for CASSLSTKRDEQYF. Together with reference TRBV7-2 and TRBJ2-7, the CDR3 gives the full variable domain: GAGVSQSPSNKVTEKGKDVELRCDPISGHTALYWYRQSLGQGLEFLIYFQGNSAPDKSGLPSDRFSAERTGGSVSTLTIQRTQQEDSAVYLCASSLSTKRDEQYFGPGTRLTVT.

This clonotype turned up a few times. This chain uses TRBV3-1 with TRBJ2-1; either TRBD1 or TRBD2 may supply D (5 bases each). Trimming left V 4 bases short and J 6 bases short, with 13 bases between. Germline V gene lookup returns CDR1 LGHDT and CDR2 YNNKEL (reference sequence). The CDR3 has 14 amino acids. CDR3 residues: CASSPHGGGNEQFF. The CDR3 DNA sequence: TGTGCCAGCAGCCCCCACGGTGGGGGCAATGAGCAGTTCTTC.

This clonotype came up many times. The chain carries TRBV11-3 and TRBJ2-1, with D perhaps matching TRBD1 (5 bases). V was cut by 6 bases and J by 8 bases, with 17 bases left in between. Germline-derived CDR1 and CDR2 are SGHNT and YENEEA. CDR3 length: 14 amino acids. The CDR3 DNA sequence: TGTGCCAGCAGTGACCTACCTACAGGCGATGAGCAGTTCTTC. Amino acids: CASSDLPTGDEQFF. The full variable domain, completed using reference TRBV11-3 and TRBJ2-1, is EAGVVQSPRYKIIEKKQPVAFWCNPISGHNTLYWYLQNLGQGPELLIRYENEEAVDDSQLPKDRFSAERLKGVDSTLKIQPAELGDSAVYLCASSDLPTGDEQFFGPGTRLTVL.